One and the same sample provided the 19 T cell receptor beta chains below, sequenced in a study of blood T cell repertoires in COVID-19. Only in-frame clones appear in the TCRdb table, and some are missing; sequencing was by immunoSEQ multiplex PCR. The data contain under 300,000 clones, roughly 80% of them singletons. The source material was peripheral blood. These receptors were collected from a woman aged 18-30 years with acute or convalescent COVID-19.

The rearrangement uses TRBV2 and TRBJ2-1; TRBD2 aligns across 8 bases. CDR1 SNHLY and CDR2 FYNNEI come from the germline V gene. V gave up 2 bases and J gave up 4 bases; unmatched junction bases: 10. The CDR3 runs 17 residues. This CDR3 is CASSEIGWLAGYNEQFF. The CDR3, as DNA: TGTGCCAGCAGTGAAATAGGGTGGCTAGCGGGTTACAATGAGCAGTTCTTC.

The genes are TRBV28 and TRBJ2-5, with a tentative D call TRBD1 (5 bases). Germline V gene data show CDR1 as MDHEN and CDR2 as SYDVKM. This CDR3 contains 15 residues. Trimming removed 5 bases at V and 1 base at J, with 14 bases between. As DNA, the CDR3 is TGTGCCAGCAGTCCCGTCGACAGCACCCAAGAGACCCAGTACTTC. Protein sequence: CASSPVDSTQETQYF.

V and J are TRBV3-1 (or the pseudogene TRBV3-2) and TRBJ2-5, with D possibly TRBD2 on 5 matching bases. V dropped 3 bases and J dropped 5 bases, with 19 bases sitting between them. The CDR3 has 16 amino acids. From germline, CDR1 is LGHDT and CDR2 YNNKEL (reference sequence). The CDR3 DNA sequence: TGTGCCAGCAGCCAGGGCCCTCTAGCAATAAGGGAGACCCAGTACTTC. It encodes CASSQGPLAIRETQYF.

A few counts support this clone. This chain uses TRBV27 with TRBJ1-4; 7 nucleotides align to TRBD1. CDR3 length: 14 residues. Trimming took 6 bases from V and 2 from J; bases not matched to a gene: 3. Germline V gene sequence: CDR1 MNHEY, CDR2 SMNVEV (reference sequence). CDR3 loop: CASRTGVTNEKLFF. CDR3 bases: TGTGCCAGCAGAACAGGGGTTACTAATGAAAAACTGTTTTTT.

Of note for this clone: The junction shows a germline mismatch at one end, possibly a read error. The V and J genes are TRBV28 and TRBJ1-4; D may be TRBD1 (5 bases). CDR3 length: 14 residues. CDR1 and CDR2 (germline): MDHEN, SYDVKM. CDR3 DNA sequence: TGTGCCAGCAATTTACACAGGAGTCCTGAAAAACTGTTTTTT. Residues: CASNLHRSPEKLFF.

This clone was detected only once. CDR3 nucleotides: TGTGCCAGTAGTATAGCGGGACTAGCGGGAGGACCATCCTACAATGAGCAGTTCTTC. Amino acid sequence: CASSIAGLAGGPSYNEQFF. The J gene is TRBJ2-1, the V gene TRBV19, with 15 bases lining up with TRBD2. V lost 1 base to trimming and J lost 1 base; unmatched junction nucleotides: 5. Per the germline V gene, CDR1 is LNHDA and CDR2 is SQIVND (reference sequence). The CDR3 contains 19 residues.

The gene calls are TRBV6-5 and TRBJ1-6; D ambiguous. CDR1 and CDR2 from the germline V gene are MNHEY and SVGAGI. With 2 bases removed from V and 7 bases from J, the gap between germline ends came to 6 bases. This CDR3 has 13 residues. CDR3 sequence reads: CASSYEANSPLHF. Here the CDR3 DNA reads TGTGCCAGCAGTTACGAGGCCAATTCACCCCTCCACTTT.

The chain links TRBV5-1 to TRBJ2-3, with TRBD1 matching over 7 bases. The J segment lost 4 bases and the V segment lost 4 bases, leaving 6 bases of the junction unmatched. The CDR3 has 14 residues. CDR1 SGHRS and CDR2 YFSETQ come from the germline V gene. CDR3 sequence: CASSQLDRADTQYF. CDR3 nucleotides: TGCGCCAGCAGCCAACTTGACAGGGCAGATACGCAGTATTTT.

The CDR3 region has the DNA TGTGCCAGCAGTGCGACAGGGGGGCATAAGCTCGAGCAGTACTTC. Its protein product is CASSATGGHKLEQYF. V is TRBV27 and J is TRBJ2-7; 9 nucleotides line up with TRBD1. The germline V gene encodes CDR1 MNHEY and CDR2 SMNVEV (reference sequence). The CDR3 sequence is 15 residues long. J gave up 6 bases and V 5 bases, and 11 bases lay outside the gene matches.

The chain employs TRBV5-6 and TRBJ2-1; D is perhaps TRBD1 (6 bases). Trimming removed 6 bases from V and 3 bases from J, with 10 bases in between. The CDR3 loop spans 13 amino acids. Germline loops: CDR1 SGHDT, CDR2 YYEEEE. CDR3 sequence (DNA): TGTGCCAGCATCCGGGACAACTACAATGAGCAGTTCTTC. The encoded protein is CASIRDNYNEQFF.

This chain uses TRBV9 with TRBJ1-5, with D perhaps TRBD1 (6 bases). The CDR3 extends over 19 amino acids. Germline CDR1 reads SGDLS; CDR2 reads YYNGEE. Trimming removed 1 base from V and 4 bases from J, with 24 bases in between. For the CDR3, the DNA is TGTGCCAGCAGCGTACGACATCGGGACACCAAGGTCGGGAATCAGCCCCAGCATTTT. It yields the protein CASSVRHRDTKVGNQPQHF.

This clone was counted between two and nine times. The chain has TRBV7-2 and TRBJ2-3; 16 bases align to TRBD2. Germline CDR1 is SGHTA and CDR2 is FQGNSA. Losses at the gene ends were 5 bases for V and 3 bases for J; bases not matched to a gene: 5. The CDR3 covers 17 residues. DNA of the CDR3: TGTGCCAGCAGCGTGGGACTAGCGGGAGGGGGGACAGATACGCAGTATTTT. This codes for CASSVGLAGGGTDTQYF.

V is TRBV27 and J is TRBJ2-2, with 9 positions matching TRBD1. Per germline, CDR1 MNHEY and CDR2 SMNVEV (reference sequence). Trimming at V came to 6 bases and at J to 2 bases, leaving 10 bases not matched to a gene. This CDR3 is 17 amino acids long. Written as DNA, the CDR3 is TGTGCCAGCAGCCGCGAACCGACAGGGGGAAACACCGGGGAGCTGTTTTTT. The encoded protein is CASSREPTGGNTGELFF.

This clone was detected a few times. V is TRBV6-5 and J is TRBJ1-3, with 8 positions matching TRBD1. The V and J ends lost 8 bases and 2 bases, in that order; junction bases with no gene match: 2. Germline values: CDR1 MNHEY, CDR2 SVGAGI. CDR3 length: 13 residues. CDR3 amino acids: CASWTGTGNTIYF. The DNA of the CDR3 is TGTGCCAGCTGGACAGGGACTGGAAACACCATATATTTT.

CDR3 sequence: CASSGRQGPNYGYTF. CDR3 DNA sequence: TGTGCCAGCAGCGGCAGACAGGGGCCGAACTATGGCTACACCTTC. The gene calls are TRBV6-2 or TRBV6-3 and TRBJ1-2; 8 bases line up with TRBD1. V lost 6 bases and J lost 2; bases outside the gene matches: 8. The CDR3 contains 15 residues. Looked up from germline, CDR1 is MNHEY and CDR2 is SVGEGT.

V usage is TRBV27 and J usage is TRBJ2-5; D is unresolved. The germline gives CDR1 MNHEY, CDR2 SMNVEV (reference sequence). The CDR3 is 13 residues long. The germline V and J ends were trimmed by 2 bases and 5 bases, with 9 bases remaining between them. The CDR3: CASSLGPAETQYF. As DNA, the CDR3 is TGTGCCAGCAGTTTAGGGCCTGCGGAGACCCAGTACTTC.

V gene TRBV19 combines with J gene TRBJ2-2; 8 bases agree with TRBD1. Germline CDR1 and CDR2: LNHDA and SQIVND (reference sequence). The V gene end was trimmed by 11 bases and the J gene end by 6 bases; junction bases not matched to a gene: 11. The CDR3 loop spans 14 amino acids. The CDR3 is CAGSGGRGSGELFF. CDR3 bases: TGTGCCGGGTCAGGGGGCCGGGGTTCCGGGGAGCTGTTTTTT.

The chain employs TRBV6-6 and TRBJ1-1, with D hard to call. Trimming cost V 4 bases and J 2 bases, with 8 bases left between them. The CDR3 spans 13 residues. Germline values: CDR1 MNHNY, CDR2 SVGAGI (reference sequence). This chain's CDR3 is CASSSGDNTEAFF. For the CDR3, the DNA is TGTGCCAGCAGTTCCGGGGATAACACTGAAGCTTTCTTT.

The gene calls are TRBV3-1 (or the pseudogene TRBV3-2) and TRBJ2-7; D is uncertain. Trimming took off 2 bases at V and 3 bases at J, with 8 bases between the two ends. This CDR3 contains 13 residues. CDR1 and CDR2 from the germline V gene are LGHDT and YNNKEL (reference sequence). CDR3 sequence reads: CASSQLSFYEQYF. In DNA form, the CDR3 reads TGTGCCAGCAGCCAACTGTCGTTCTACGAGCAGTACTTC.